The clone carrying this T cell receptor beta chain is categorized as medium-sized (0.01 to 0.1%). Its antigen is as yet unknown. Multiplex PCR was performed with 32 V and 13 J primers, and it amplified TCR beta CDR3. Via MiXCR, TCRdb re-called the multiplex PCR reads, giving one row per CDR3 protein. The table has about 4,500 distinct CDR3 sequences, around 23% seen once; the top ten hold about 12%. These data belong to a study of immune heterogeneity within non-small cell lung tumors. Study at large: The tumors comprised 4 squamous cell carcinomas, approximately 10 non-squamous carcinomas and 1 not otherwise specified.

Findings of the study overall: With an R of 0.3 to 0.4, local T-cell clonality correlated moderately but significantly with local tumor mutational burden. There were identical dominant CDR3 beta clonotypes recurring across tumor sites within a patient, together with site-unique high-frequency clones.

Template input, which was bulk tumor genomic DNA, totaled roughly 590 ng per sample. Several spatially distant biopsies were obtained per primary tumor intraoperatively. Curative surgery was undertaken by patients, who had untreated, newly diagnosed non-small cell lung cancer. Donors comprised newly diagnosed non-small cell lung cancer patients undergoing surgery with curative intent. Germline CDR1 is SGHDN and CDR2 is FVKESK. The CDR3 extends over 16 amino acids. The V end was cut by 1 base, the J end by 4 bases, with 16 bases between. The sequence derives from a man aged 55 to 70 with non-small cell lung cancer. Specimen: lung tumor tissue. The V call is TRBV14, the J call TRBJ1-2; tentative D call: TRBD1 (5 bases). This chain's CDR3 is CASSQVEGDPLYGYTF. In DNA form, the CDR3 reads TGTGCCAGCAGCCAAGTCGAAGGGGACCCACTCTATGGCTACACCTTC.